This T cell receptor beta chain was sequenced for a study of T cells in women clearing cervical HPV infection. A note on this clone: The antigen is not known. The germline gene is not matched at one end of the junction; a read error may be the cause. The sequenced fragment ends 3 residues before the CDR3 boundary, so the rest is inferred from the germline J gene.

The germline CDR1 and CDR2 sequences are LGHNA and YNFKEQ. This CDR3 has 15 amino acids. Sequenced by immunoSEQ multiplex PCR; TCRdb stores in-frame clones only, minus some. The specimen's table records some 21,000 clones. Whole-study results and caveats: It is unknown whether associations predate infection; no effector/memory or HPV-specific sorting.

MY09/MY11 PCR detected cervical HPV DNA; dot-blot assigned genotypes. Sample: blood buffy coat. The chain employs TRBV4-2 and TRBJ2-3; D not resolved. This sequence originates from a woman aged 18-69 years with a cervical HPV16 infection that either progressed to CIN3+ or cleared (not recorded which). This chain's CDR3 is CASSQDGKEADTQYF. The CDR3 DNA, read in part, is TGCGCCAGCAGCCAAGATGGTAAAGAGGCAGATACG.